This TCR beta chain appears in the sequencing data of a study of blood T cells in healthy people across ages. Study-level points and caveats: Because sorting was not performed, PBMCs prevented conclusive naive versus antigen-experienced comparison.

Together with a sample-barcoded 5' primer, a J-beta primer mix was included in a second PCR lasting roughly 6 to 12 cycles. Each of the samples gave a minimum of 2.5 million paired-end reads that contained CDR3. MiXCR was run by TCRdb on the 5' RACE reads, yielding one entry per CDR3 protein. The profile covers approximately 1.5 million distinct CDR3 sequences, with about 35% appearing a single time and approximately 11% taken by the ten largest. This clonotype appeared once. Its cognate antigen is unknown. The study drew donors from healthy Caucasian individuals in Russia aged roughly 6 to 90. Donors gave roughly 10 milliliters of peripheral blood apiece. Germline CDR1 reads MNHEY; CDR2 reads SVGEGT. CDR3 size: 15 residues. J gave up 5 bases and V 5 bases, and 10 bases lay outside the gene matches.

This receptor was obtained from a woman in her 30s in good health. The chain links TRBV6-2 or TRBV6-3 to TRBJ1-1; 8 nucleotides align to TRBD1. The sample taken for sequencing was blood. CDR3 region: CASSRTGQGGTEAFF. The CDR3 DNA reads TGTGCCAGCAGTAGGACCGGACAGGGAGGGACTGAAGCTTTCTTT.